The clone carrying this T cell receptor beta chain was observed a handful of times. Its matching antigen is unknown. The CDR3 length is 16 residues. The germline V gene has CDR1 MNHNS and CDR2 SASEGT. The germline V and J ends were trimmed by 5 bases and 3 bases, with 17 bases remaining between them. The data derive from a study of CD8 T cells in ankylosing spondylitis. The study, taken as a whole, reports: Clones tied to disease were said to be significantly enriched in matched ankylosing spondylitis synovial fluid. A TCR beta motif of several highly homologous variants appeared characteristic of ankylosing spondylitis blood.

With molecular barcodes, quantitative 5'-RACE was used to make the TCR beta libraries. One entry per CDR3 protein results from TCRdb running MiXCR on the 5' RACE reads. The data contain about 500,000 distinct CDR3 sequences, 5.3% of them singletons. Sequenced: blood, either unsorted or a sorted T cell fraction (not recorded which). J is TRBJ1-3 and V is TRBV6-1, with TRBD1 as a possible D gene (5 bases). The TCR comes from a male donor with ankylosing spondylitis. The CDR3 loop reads CASSRPGVEGGNTIYF. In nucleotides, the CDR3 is TGTGCCAGCAGTCGTCCGGGGGTAGAAGGTGGAAACACCATATATTTT.